The T cell receptor (beta chain) described here comes from a study of T cell changes during pregnancy in multiple sclerosis. V gave up 4 bases and J gave up 0 bases; unmatched junction bases: 8. CDR3 length: 16 amino acids. Germline V CDR1 and CDR2: MNHEY, SVGAGI. Produced via immunoSEQ multiplex PCR; TCRdb's table is partial and in-frame only. The sample lists some 74,000 clones, 85% to 95% occurring once. The genes are TRBV6-5 and TRBJ1-1, with 7 bases identical to TRBD1. Sample: peripheral blood, taken before pregnancy. This TCR came from a female donor with multiple sclerosis, enrolled in a pregnancy study. The CDR3: CASSLTGPKMNTEAFF. The CDR3 nucleotides read TGTGCCAGCAGTTTGACAGGGCCCAAAATGAACACTGAAGCTTTCTTT.